The entry below gives a single TCR beta chain sequence along with its context. TCRdb keeps only in-frame clones here, not all; method: immunoSEQ multiplex PCR. The sample lists 700,000 to 950,000 clones, 90% to 97% occurring once. This entry comes from a study of shared clonotypes between healthy human individuals. Overall study context: Researchers assigned three CD4 naive, three CD4 memory, two CD8 naive and one CD8 memory plate to each donor.

Positively selected for CCR7, the CD45RO-negative cells used as naive CD8 cells excluded terminally differentiated effector memory CD45RA+ cells. Germline values: CDR1 SQVTM, CDR2 ANQGSEA. This CDR3 spans 13 amino acids. V was cut by 7 bases and J by 2 bases, with 11 bases left in between. This TCR was recovered from a man aged 25 to 40 in good health. The sequenced sample was naive CD8+ T cells sorted from blood. The chain employs TRBV29-1 and TRBJ1-4; maybe TRBD1 (5 bases). CDR3 region: CSAGGETNEKLFF. The CDR3 DNA sequence: TGCAGCGCTGGAGGGGAGACTAATGAAAAACTGTTTTTT.